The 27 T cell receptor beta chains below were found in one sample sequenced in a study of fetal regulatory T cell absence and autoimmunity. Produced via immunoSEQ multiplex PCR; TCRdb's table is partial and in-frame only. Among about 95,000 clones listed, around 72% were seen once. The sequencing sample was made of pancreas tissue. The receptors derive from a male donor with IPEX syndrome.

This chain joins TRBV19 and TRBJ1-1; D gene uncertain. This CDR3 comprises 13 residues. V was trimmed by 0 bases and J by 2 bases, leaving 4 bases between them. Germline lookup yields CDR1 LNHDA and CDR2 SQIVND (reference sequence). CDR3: CASSIEGNTEAFF. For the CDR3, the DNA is TGTGCCAGTAGTATAGAGGGTAACACTGAAGCTTTCTTT.

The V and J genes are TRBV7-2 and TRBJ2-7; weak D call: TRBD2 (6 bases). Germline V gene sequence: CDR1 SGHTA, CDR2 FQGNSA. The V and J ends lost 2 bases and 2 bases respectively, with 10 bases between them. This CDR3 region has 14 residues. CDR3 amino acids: CASSLPSAAYEQYF. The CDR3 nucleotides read TGTGCCAGCAGCTTACCTAGCGCAGCCTACGAGCAGTACTTC.

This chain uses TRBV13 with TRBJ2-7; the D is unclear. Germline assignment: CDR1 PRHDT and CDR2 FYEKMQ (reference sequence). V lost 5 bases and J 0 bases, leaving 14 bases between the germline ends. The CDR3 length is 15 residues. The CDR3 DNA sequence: TGTGCCAGCAGCGCTGGGCCCGGCGGCTCCTACGAGCAGTACTTC. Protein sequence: CASSAGPGGSYEQYF.

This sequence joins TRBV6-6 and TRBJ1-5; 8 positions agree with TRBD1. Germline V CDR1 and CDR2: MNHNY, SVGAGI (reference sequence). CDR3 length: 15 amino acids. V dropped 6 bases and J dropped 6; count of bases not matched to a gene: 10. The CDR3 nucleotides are TGTGCCAGCAGGACGGACAGGGTCTGGCCTCAGCCCCAGCATTTT. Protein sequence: CASRTDRVWPQPQHF.

For the CDR3, the DNA is TGCGCCAGCAGCACATGGGGGAACTATGGCTACACCTTC. Translating gives CASSTWGNYGYTF. V usage is TRBV4-3 and J usage is TRBJ1-2, with D tentatively TRBD1 (5 bases). Trimming shortened V by 5 bases and J by 2 bases, and 9 bases separated the two germline ends. The CDR3 extends over 13 amino acids. Germline lookup yields CDR1 LGHNA and CDR2 YSLEER.

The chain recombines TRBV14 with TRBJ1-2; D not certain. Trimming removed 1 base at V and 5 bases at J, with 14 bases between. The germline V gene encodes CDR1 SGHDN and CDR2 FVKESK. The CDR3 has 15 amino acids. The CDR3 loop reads CASSQGRWGSYGYTF. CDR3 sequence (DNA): TGTGCCAGCAGCCAAGGGAGGTGGGGTTCATATGGCTACACCTTC.

The CDR3 bases are TGTGCCAGCAGCGATACTAGCGGGGCCTACTACGAGCAGTACTTC. This gives the protein CASSDTSGAYYEQYF. The chain uses TRBV7-2 and TRBJ2-7, with TRBD2 matching 10 bases. CDR1 and CDR2 from the germline V gene are SGHTA and FQGNSA. J gave up 3 bases and V 5 bases, and 7 bases lay outside the gene matches. The CDR3 is 15 residues long. The full variable domain, its missing parts supplied by reference TRBV7-2 and TRBJ2-7, is GAGVSQSPSNKVTEKGKDVELRCDPISGHTALYWYRQSLGQGLEFLIYFQGNSAPDKSGLPSDRFSAERTGGSVSTLTIQRTQQEDSAVYLCASSDTSGAYYEQYFGPGTRLTVT.

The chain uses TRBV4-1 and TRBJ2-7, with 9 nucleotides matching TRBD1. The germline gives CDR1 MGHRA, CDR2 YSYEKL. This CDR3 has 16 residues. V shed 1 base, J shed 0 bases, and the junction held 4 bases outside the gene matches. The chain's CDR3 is CASSQAGTGISYEQYF. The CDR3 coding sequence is TGCGCCAGCAGCCAAGCCGGGACAGGGATCTCCTACGAGCAGTACTTC.

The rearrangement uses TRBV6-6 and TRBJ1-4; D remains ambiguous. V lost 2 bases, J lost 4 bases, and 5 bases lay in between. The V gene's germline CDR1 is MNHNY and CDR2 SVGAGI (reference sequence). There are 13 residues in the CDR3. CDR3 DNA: TGTGCCAGCAGTTACCACAGTAATGAAAAACTGTTTTTT. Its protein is CASSYHSNEKLFF.

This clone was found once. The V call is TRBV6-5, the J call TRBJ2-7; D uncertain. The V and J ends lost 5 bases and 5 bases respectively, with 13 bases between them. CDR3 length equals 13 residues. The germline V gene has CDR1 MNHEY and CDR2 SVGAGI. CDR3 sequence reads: CASSDLPGHEQYF. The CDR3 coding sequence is TGTGCCAGCAGTGACCTCCCAGGACACGAGCAGTACTTC.

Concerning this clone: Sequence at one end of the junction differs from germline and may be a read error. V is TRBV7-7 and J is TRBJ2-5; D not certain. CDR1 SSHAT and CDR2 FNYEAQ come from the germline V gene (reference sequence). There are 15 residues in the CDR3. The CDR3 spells CASSLVVGDEETQYF. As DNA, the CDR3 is TGTGCTAGCAGCTTAGTAGTGGGCGATGAAGAGACCCAGTACTTC.

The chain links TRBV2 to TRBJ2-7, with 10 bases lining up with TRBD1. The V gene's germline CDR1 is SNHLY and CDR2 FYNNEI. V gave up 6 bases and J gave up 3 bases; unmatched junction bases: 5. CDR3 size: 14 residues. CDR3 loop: CASSSGQGYYEQYF. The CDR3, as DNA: TGTGCCAGCAGCTCGGGACAGGGGTACTACGAGCAGTACTTC.

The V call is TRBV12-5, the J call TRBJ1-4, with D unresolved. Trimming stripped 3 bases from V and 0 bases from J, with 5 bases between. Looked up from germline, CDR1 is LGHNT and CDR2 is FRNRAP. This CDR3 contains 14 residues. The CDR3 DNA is TGTGCTAGTGGTTTCGAGGCAACTAATGAAAAACTGTTTTTT. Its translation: CASGFEATNEKLFF.

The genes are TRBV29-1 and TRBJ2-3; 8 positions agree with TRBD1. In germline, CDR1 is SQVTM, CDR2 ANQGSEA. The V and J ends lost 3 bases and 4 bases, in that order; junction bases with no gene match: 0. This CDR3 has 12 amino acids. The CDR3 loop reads CSVDRGPDTQYF. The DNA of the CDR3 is TGCAGCGTTGACAGGGGGCCAGATACGCAGTATTTT.

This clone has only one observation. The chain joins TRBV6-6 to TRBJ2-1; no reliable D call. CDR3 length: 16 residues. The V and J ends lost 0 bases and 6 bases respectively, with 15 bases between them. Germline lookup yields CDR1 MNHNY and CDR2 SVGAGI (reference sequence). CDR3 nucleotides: TGTGCCAGCAGTTACTCGATTGGGTCTAGATCCAATGAGCAGTTCTTC. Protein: CASSYSIGSRSNEQFF.

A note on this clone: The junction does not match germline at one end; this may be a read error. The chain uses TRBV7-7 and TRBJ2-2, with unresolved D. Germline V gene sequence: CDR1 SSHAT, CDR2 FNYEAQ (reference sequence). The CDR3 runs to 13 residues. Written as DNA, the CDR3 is TGTGCTAGCAGAAACGCGAACACCGGGGAGCTGTTTTTT. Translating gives CASRNANTGELFF.

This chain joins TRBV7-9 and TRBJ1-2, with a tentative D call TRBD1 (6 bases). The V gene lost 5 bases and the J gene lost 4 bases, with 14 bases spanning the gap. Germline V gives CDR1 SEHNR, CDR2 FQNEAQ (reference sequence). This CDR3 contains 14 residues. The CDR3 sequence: CASSHPTGIYGYTF. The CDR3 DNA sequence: TGTGCCAGCAGCCATCCGACAGGAATCTATGGCTACACCTTC. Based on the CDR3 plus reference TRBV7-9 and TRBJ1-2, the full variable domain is DTGVSQNPRHKITKRGQNVTFRCDPISEHNRLYWYRQTLGQGPEFLTYFQNEAQLEKSRLLSDRFSAERPKGSFSTLEIQRTEQGDSAMYLCASSHPTGIYGYTFGSGTRLTVV.

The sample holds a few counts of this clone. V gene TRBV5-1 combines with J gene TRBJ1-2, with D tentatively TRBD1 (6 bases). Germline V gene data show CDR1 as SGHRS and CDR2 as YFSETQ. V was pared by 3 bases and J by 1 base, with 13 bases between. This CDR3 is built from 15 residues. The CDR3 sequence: CASSSRTADNYGYTF. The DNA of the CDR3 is TGCGCCAGCAGCTCACGGACAGCCGATAACTATGGCTACACCTTC.

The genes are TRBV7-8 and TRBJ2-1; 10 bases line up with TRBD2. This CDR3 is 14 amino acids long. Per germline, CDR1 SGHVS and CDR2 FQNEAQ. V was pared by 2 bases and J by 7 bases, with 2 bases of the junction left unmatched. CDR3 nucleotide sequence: TGTGCCAGCAGCTTACAGCGGGGGGGAAATGAGCAGTTCTTC. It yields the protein CASSLQRGGNEQFF.

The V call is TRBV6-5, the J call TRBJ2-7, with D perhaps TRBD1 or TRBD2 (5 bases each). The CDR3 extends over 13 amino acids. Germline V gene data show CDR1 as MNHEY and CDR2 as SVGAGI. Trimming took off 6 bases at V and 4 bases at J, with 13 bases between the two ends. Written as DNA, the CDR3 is TGTGCCAGCAGCCCGGGACCGCCATACGAGCAGTACTTC. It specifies CASSPGPPYEQYF.

CDR3 residues: CASRMTSGYQETQYF. Written as DNA, the CDR3 is TGTGCCAGCAGGATGACTAGCGGGTACCAAGAGACCCAGTACTTC. This chain uses TRBV6-5 with TRBJ2-5; the match to TRBD2 covers 10 bases. Germline CDR1 and CDR2: MNHEY and SVGAGI. This CDR3 is built from 15 residues. Trimming removed 6 bases from V and 0 bases from J; junction bases left unmatched: 4.

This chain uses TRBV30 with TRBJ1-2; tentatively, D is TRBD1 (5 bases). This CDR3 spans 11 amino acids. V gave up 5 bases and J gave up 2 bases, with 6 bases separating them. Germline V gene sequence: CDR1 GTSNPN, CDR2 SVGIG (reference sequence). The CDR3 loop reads CAWGGNYGYTF. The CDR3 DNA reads TGTGCCTGGGGGGGGAACTATGGCTACACCTTC. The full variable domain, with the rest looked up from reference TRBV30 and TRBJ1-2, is SQTIHQWPATLVQPVGSPLSLECTVEGTSNPNLYWYRQAAGRGLQLLFYSVGIGQISSEVPQNLSASRPQDRQFILSSKKLLLSDSGFYLCAWGGNYGYTFGSGTRLTVV.

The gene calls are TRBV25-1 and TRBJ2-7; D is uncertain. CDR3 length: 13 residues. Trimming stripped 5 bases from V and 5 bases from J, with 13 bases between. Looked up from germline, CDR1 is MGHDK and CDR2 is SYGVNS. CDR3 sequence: CASSWTTLDEQYF. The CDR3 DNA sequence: TGTGCCAGCAGTTGGACGACCCTGGACGAGCAGTACTTC.

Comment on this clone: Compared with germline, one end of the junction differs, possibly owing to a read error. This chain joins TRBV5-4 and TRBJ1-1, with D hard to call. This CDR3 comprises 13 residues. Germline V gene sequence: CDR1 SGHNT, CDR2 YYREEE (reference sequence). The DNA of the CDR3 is TGTGCCAGCAGTTTGGTACGGGGAACTGAAGCTTTCTTT. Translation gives CASSLVRGTEAFF.

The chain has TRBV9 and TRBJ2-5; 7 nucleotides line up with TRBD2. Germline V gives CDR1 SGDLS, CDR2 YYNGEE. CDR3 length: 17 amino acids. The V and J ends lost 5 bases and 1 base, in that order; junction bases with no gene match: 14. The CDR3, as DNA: TGTGCCAGCAGTGGGGGGGTAAAGGAGCCGTCCCAAGAGACCCAGTACTTC. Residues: CASSGGVKEPSQETQYF. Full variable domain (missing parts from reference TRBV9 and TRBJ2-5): DSGVTQTPKHLITATGQRVTLRCSPRSGDLSVYWYQQSLDQGLQFLIQYYNGEERAKGNILERFSAQQFPDLHSELNLSSLELGDSALYFCASSGGVKEPSQETQYFGPGTRLLVL.

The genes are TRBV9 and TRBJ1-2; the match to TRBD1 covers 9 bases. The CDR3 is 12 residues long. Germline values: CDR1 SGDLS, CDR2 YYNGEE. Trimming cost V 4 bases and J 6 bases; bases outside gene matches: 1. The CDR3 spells CASSTGGDGYTF. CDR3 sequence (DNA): TGTGCCAGCAGCACAGGGGGCGATGGCTACACCTTC.

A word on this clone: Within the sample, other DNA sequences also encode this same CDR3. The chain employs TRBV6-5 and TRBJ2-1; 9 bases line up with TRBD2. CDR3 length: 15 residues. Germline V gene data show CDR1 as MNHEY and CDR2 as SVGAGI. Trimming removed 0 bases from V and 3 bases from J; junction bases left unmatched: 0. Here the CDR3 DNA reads TGTGCCAGCAGTTACTCGACTAGCGGCTACAATGAGCAGTTCTTC. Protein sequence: CASSYSTSGYNEQFF.